Below are 29 T cell receptor beta chains sequenced from a single sample in a study of T cell repertoires in cytomegalovirus infection. For these receptors, no antigen is known. MiXCR, run by TCRdb on the reads, gives a single entry per CDR3 protein. The sample consists of around 430,000 distinct CDR3 sequences, 42% of them appearing once. Specimen: cultured PBMCs, collected from culture after CMV antigen stimulation. Receptors were obtained from a human donor in good health (CMV status not recorded). Some clones in this sample may be carry-over from other donors' samples.

The rearrangement joins TRBV6-5 to TRBJ1-2; maybe TRBD1 (5 bases). Germline V lookup: CDR1 MNHEY, CDR2 SVGAGI. The CDR3 is 16 amino acids. V lost 4 bases, J lost 4 bases, and 19 bases lay in between. The CDR3 loop reads CASSSPGLPGGYGYTF. DNA of the CDR3: TGTGCCAGCAGTTCTCCGGGACTTCCAGGTGGCTATGGCTACACCTTC.

V usage is TRBV9 and J usage is TRBJ2-2; D may be TRBD2 (5 bases). The V gene lost 4 bases and the J gene lost 3 bases, with 16 bases spanning the gap. Germline V gene data show CDR1 as SGDLS and CDR2 as YYNGEE. The CDR3 consists of 16 residues. The CDR3 DNA follows: TGTGCCAGCAGCAGAATTATAGCGAGGGACACCGGGGAGCTGTTTTTT. Residues: CASSRIIARDTGELFF. The complete variable domain, with remaining parts taken from reference TRBV9 and TRBJ2-2, reads DSGVTQTPKHLITATGQRVTLRCSPRSGDLSVYWYQQSLDQGLQFLIQYYNGEERAKGNILERFSAQQFPDLHSELNLSSLELGDSALYFCASSRIIARDTGELFFGEGSRLTVL.

CDR3 sequence (DNA): TGTGCCAGCAGTCCCGGAGGCAGGATCACAACTAATGAAAAACTGTTTTTT. Protein: CASSPGGRITTNEKLFF. The chain is built from TRBV12-3 or TRBV12-4 and TRBJ1-4; D is uncertain. V shed 5 bases and J shed 0 bases, with 16 bases lying between them. The CDR3 is 17 residues long.

The chain combines TRBV7-2 with TRBJ1-4; the match to TRBD1 covers 8 bases. Germline CDR1 is SGHTA and CDR2 is FQGNSA. V dropped 2 bases and J dropped 4; count of bases not matched to a gene: 6. The CDR3 is made up of 16 amino acids. CDR3 coding DNA: TGTGCCAGCAGCTTACGGTCGGGACAGGTTAATGAAAAACTGTTTTTT. Protein product: CASSLRSGQVNEKLFF.

The rearrangement joins TRBV15 to TRBJ2-7; 10 bases are a match to TRBD2. The CDR3 runs to 15 residues. Per germline, CDR1 LNHNV and CDR2 YYDKDF (reference sequence). The V segment lost 5 bases and the J segment 1 base; nucleotides outside the gene matches: 5. The DNA for the CDR3 is TGTGCCACCAGCCCTGGACTAGCGGAATCCTACGAGCAGTACTTC. Its protein product is CATSPGLAESYEQYF.

This clonotype was counted only a few times. The chain links TRBV11-2 to TRBJ2-2, with D perhaps TRBD2 (6 bases). The CDR3 spans 14 residues. Germline-derived CDR1 and CDR2 are SGHAT and FQNNGV. V lost 5 bases to trimming and J lost 5 bases, with 12 bases between them. CDR3 residues: CASSPIRGTGELFF. DNA for the CDR3: TGTGCCAGCAGCCCTATTCGGGGGACCGGGGAGCTGTTTTTT.

This clonotype was picked up many times. This chain uses TRBV7-2 with TRBJ2-3; maybe TRBD2 (7 bases). This CDR3 has 16 amino acids. The germline V and J ends were trimmed by 6 bases and 2 bases, with 18 bases remaining between them. Germline values: CDR1 SGHTA, CDR2 FQGNSA. In DNA, the CDR3 is TGTGCCAGCAGTCGGGTGTATGCGGGGGCCACAGATACGCAGTATTTT. Its translation: CASSRVYAGATDTQYF.

This clonotype has a handful of counts. For the CDR3, the DNA is TGTGCCAGCAGCTTAGCGGCTAGCGGGAGTTACAATGAGCAGTTCTTC. It codes for CASSLAASGSYNEQFF. V and J are TRBV7-6 and TRBJ2-1, with 10 bases aligning to TRBD2. Trimming at V came to 0 bases and at J to 4 bases, leaving 3 bases not matched to a gene. This CDR3 has 16 amino acids. CDR1 and CDR2 (germline): SGHVS, FNYEAQ.

This clonotype was observed a single time. This chain's CDR3 is CSARGGGQETQYF. DNA for the CDR3: TGCAGTGCTAGAGGTGGGGGCCAAGAGACCCAGTACTTC. The chain uses TRBV20-1 and TRBJ2-5; the D call may be TRBD1 or TRBD2 (5 bases each). The CDR3 loop spans 13 amino acids. The V gene lost 1 base and the J gene lost 1 base, with 7 bases spanning the gap. CDR1 and CDR2 from the germline V gene are DFQATT and SNEGSKA (reference sequence).

This clonotype was observed a handful of times. This rearrangement joins TRBV7-8 to TRBJ1-4; the D is unclear. CDR3 length: 14 amino acids. V shed 5 bases and J shed 8 bases, with 15 bases lying between them. Per germline, CDR1 SGHVS and CDR2 FQNEAQ. Here the CDR3 DNA reads TGTGCCAGCAGCGCCGGCAACTCCGCGGAAAAACTGTTTTTT. Translation: CASSAGNSAEKLFF.

In its sample, this clonotype was seen a few times. The V and J genes are TRBV15 and TRBJ1-5; D not certain. CDR3 length: 19 residues. V lost 0 bases to trimming and J lost 5 bases, with 23 bases between them. Per the germline V gene, CDR1 is LNHNV and CDR2 is YYDKDF (reference sequence). The DNA for the CDR3 is TGTGCCACCAGCAGAGATCGTAAAAAAGAGCCCGCTGGGGATCAGCCCCAGCATTTT. It specifies CATSRDRKKEPAGDQPQHF.

This clonotype was recorded a few times. The chain carries TRBV7-9 and TRBJ2-1, with D uncertain. V gave up 1 base and J gave up 5 bases, with 12 bases separating them. Germline lookup yields CDR1 SEHNR and CDR2 FQNEAQ (reference sequence). CDR3 size: 15 residues. The CDR3 sequence: CASSLGARPHNEQFF. CDR3 nucleotide sequence: TGTGCCAGCAGCTTAGGGGCTAGGCCCCACAATGAGCAGTTCTTC.

The chain links TRBV5-1 to TRBJ2-3; D is ambiguous. V was shortened by 0 bases and J by 1 base, with 9 bases between the two germline ends. CDR1 and CDR2 from the germline V gene are SGHRS and YFSETQ. The CDR3 is 15 residues long. The CDR3 bases are TGCGCCAGCAGCTTGGGGGTCTATGGCACAGATACGCAGTATTTT. Residues: CASSLGVYGTDTQYF.

V and J are TRBV7-9 and TRBJ1-1, with D possibly matching TRBD1 (6 bases). CDR1 is SEHNR and CDR2 is FQNEAQ in the germline V gene (reference sequence). Between the trimmed V and J ends, which lost 7 bases and 5 bases, there was a span of 14 bases. This CDR3 has 13 residues. CDR3 DNA sequence: TGTGCCAGCAACGATGACAGGCGAACTGAAGCTTTCTTT. Its translation is CASNDDRRTEAFF.

A note on this clonotype: Because it lacks the conserved phenylalanine or tryptophan at the end, this CDR3 is likely a read error. The V and J genes are TRBV7-2 and TRBJ2-1; 9 nucleotides align to TRBD2. The V and J ends lost 1 base and 2 bases, in that order; junction bases with no gene match: 6. CDR3 size: 17 residues. Germline V gene lookup returns CDR1 SGHTA and CDR2 FQGNSA. As DNA, the CDR3 is TGTGCCAGCAGCTTAGGGGCGGGAGGGCCCCCCTACAATGAGCAGTTCTCC. Amino acid sequence: CASSLGAGGPPYNEQFS.

The CDR3 DNA sequence: TGTGCCACCAGCAGGGGAGGCGGGGGGACGGGTGAGCAGTACTTC. Protein product: CATSRGGGGTGEQYF. The chain combines TRBV15 with TRBJ2-7, with TRBD2 matching over 8 bases. V lost 3 bases and J lost 7; bases outside the gene matches: 11. The CDR3 loop spans 15 amino acids. CDR1 and CDR2 from the germline V gene are LNHNV and YYDKDF (reference sequence).

This rearrangement joins TRBV7-6 to TRBJ2-3, with D maybe TRBD2 (5 bases). V dropped 5 bases and J dropped 1 base, with 13 bases sitting between them. The CDR3 runs 15 residues. Per germline, CDR1 SGHVS and CDR2 FNYEAQ. This CDR3 reads CASSPEWGGTDTQYF. Written as DNA, the CDR3 is TGTGCCAGCAGCCCGGAGTGGGGAGGCACAGATACGCAGTATTTT.

The chain carries TRBV28 and TRBJ2-4, with D hard to call. V lost 5 bases to trimming and J lost 0 bases, with 5 bases between them. Germline V gene data show CDR1 as MDHEN and CDR2 as SYDVKM. The CDR3 is 13 residues long. The CDR3 DNA reads TGTGCCAGCAGTGGAATAGCCAAAAACATTCAGTACTTC. It codes for CASSGIAKNIQYF.

This clonotype has only a few counts. This chain joins TRBV7-2 and TRBJ1-2; TRBD1 aligns across 8 bases. Germline CDR1 and CDR2: SGHTA and FQGNSA. The CDR3 is 16 amino acids. The V gene end was trimmed by 1 base and the J gene end by 5 bases; junction bases not matched to a gene: 9. The CDR3 reads CASSLGGQEKGYGYTF. The CDR3 nucleotides are TGTGCCAGCAGCTTAGGGGGACAGGAAAAGGGGTATGGCTACACCTTC.

Written as DNA, the CDR3 is TGTGCCAGCAGTATGGGGGCGGGCTACGAGCAGTACTTC. Translation gives CASSMGAGYEQYF. The rearrangement joins TRBV12-3 or TRBV12-4 to TRBJ2-7; D is possibly TRBD1 (6 bases). This CDR3 is built from 13 residues. The V end was cut by 5 bases, the J end by 3 bases, with 11 bases between.

The gene calls are TRBV5-1 and TRBJ1-6, with D possibly matching TRBD1 (6 bases). The germline V gene encodes CDR1 SGHRS and CDR2 YFSETQ. CDR3 length equals 17 residues. The germline V and J ends were trimmed by 3 bases and 10 bases, with 23 bases remaining between them. The CDR3 DNA is TGCGCCAGCAGCTCGGGCTCGGGGGCTTCCGAGGGGTCACCCCTCCACTTT. Its translation: CASSSGSGASEGSPLHF.

This clonotype showed up many times. The chain joins TRBV7-2 to TRBJ2-5; a weak D match, TRBD2 (6 bases). The germline gives CDR1 SGHTA, CDR2 FQGNSA. The CDR3 extends over 13 amino acids. V was clipped by 4 bases and J by 9 bases, with 15 bases between them. As DNA, the CDR3 is TGTGCCAGCAGCTGGGACTCTCCCGGGGCCCAGTACTTC. Translation: CASSWDSPGAQYF.

The V and J genes are TRBV7-2 and TRBJ2-1; the match to TRBD2 covers 7 bases. Losses at the gene ends were 1 base for V and 3 bases for J; bases not matched to a gene: 3. The germline V gene encodes CDR1 SGHTA and CDR2 FQGNSA. The CDR3 has 15 amino acids. As DNA, the CDR3 is TGTGCCAGCAGCTTAGATTGGGGGGGCTACAATGAGCAGTTCTTC. This gives the protein CASSLDWGGYNEQFF.

This clonotype was observed a few times. The chain couples TRBV28 to TRBJ1-1; TRBD1 is a possible D gene (6 bases). CDR3 length equals 14 residues. The V and J ends lost 8 bases and 1 base respectively, with 14 bases between them. Germline CDR1 MDHEN, CDR2 SYDVKM. CDR3 protein: CASPPPGANTEAFF. The CDR3 coding sequence is TGTGCCAGCCCCCCCCCAGGGGCGAACACTGAAGCTTTCTTT.

The chain recombines TRBV20-1 with TRBJ2-5; no clear D. This CDR3 is 12 amino acids long. Germline V gives CDR1 DFQATT, CDR2 SNEGSKA (reference sequence). V lost 6 bases, J lost 2 bases, and 10 bases lay in between. In nucleotides, the CDR3 is TGCAGTGCGAAAACACAACAAGAGACCCAGTACTTC. Translation: CSAKTQQETQYF.

CDR3 loop: CASTTGTNQPQHF. The CDR3 nucleotides read TGTGCCAGCACGACAGGGACCAATCAGCCCCAGCATTTT. J is TRBJ1-5 and V is TRBV6-1; TRBD1 matches at 7 bases. The germline V gene encodes CDR1 MNHNS and CDR2 SASEGT. V lost 7 bases, J lost 3 bases, and 3 bases stayed unmatched. There are 13 residues in the CDR3.

This clonotype is a singleton in its sample. The chain joins TRBV5-4 to TRBJ2-1; 9 positions match TRBD2. Germline CDR1 reads SGHNT; CDR2 reads YYREEE (reference sequence). J was trimmed by 4 bases and V by 4 bases; bases with no gene match: 6. This CDR3 is built from 15 residues. The CDR3 loop is CASSQSGGLYNEQFF. The CDR3 DNA sequence: TGTGCCAGCAGCCAGAGCGGGGGGTTGTACAATGAGCAGTTCTTC.

This clonotype has a handful of counts. The rearrangement links TRBV27 to TRBJ2-2, with D possibly TRBD2 on 5 matching bases. Germline values: CDR1 MNHEY, CDR2 SMNVEV (reference sequence). This CDR3 comprises 17 residues. Trimming removed 6 bases from V and 4 bases from J, with 21 bases in between. The chain's CDR3 is CASSAFWLAVVTGELFF. CDR3 DNA: TGTGCCAGCAGCGCGTTTTGGCTAGCTGTAGTCACCGGGGAGCTGTTTTTT.

In its sample, this clonotype was seen many times. The chain couples TRBV7-2 to TRBJ2-1; D possibly corresponds to TRBD2 (6 bases). The CDR3 extends over 15 amino acids. V shed 3 bases and J shed 4 bases, with 13 bases lying between them. Germline values: CDR1 SGHTA, CDR2 FQGNSA. CDR3 coding DNA: TGTGCCAGCAGCTTTGACCGCGGGGCTTACAATGAGCAGTTCTTC. It encodes CASSFDRGAYNEQFF.